What follows are 26 T cell receptor beta chains derived from one specimen sequenced in a study of T cells after yellow fever vaccination. TCRdb passed the 5' RACE reads through MiXCR, listing each CDR3 protein once. Found here are about 96,000 distinct CDR3 sequences, under 9% of them singletons; the top ten hold approximately 16%. Sequences were derived from CD8+ T cells not binding an NS4B(214-222) dextramer, sorted from PBMCs, sampled roughly 15 days after the first yellow fever vaccination. All receptors derive from a man younger than 35 who received the YFV17D yellow fever vaccine.

This clonotype occurred many times. The chain carries TRBV10-3 and TRBJ2-3, with 7 bases aligning to TRBD1. The CDR3 length is 15 residues. With 1 base clipped from V and 4 bases from J, the junction kept 5 bases outside the gene matches. Germline-derived CDR1 and CDR2 are ENHRY and SYGVKD. CDR3 amino acids: CAISEYPTGSDTQYF. In DNA form, the CDR3 reads TGTGCCATCAGTGAGTACCCGACAGGGTCAGATACGCAGTATTTT.

This clonotype has more than one count but fewer than ten. This rearrangement joins TRBV4-1 to TRBJ2-5; D call uncertain. Trimming removed 0 bases from V and 5 bases from J, with 16 bases in between. The CDR3 is made up of 16 amino acids. CDR1 and CDR2 from the germline V gene are MGHRA and YSYEKL. The CDR3 bases are TGCGCCAGCAGCCAAGATCCCCGGGCCTCACGGGAGACCCAGTACTTC. Translated: CASSQDPRASRETQYF.

This chain uses TRBV29-1 with TRBJ2-1; TRBD1 is a possible D gene (6 bases). The CDR3 is 12 amino acids. V shed 3 bases and J shed 7 bases, with 10 bases lying between them. Germline V gives CDR1 SQVTM, CDR2 ANQGSEA. CDR3 bases: TGCAGCGTTGACACAGGGATGAATGAGCAGTTCTTC. This translates into CSVDTGMNEQFF.

This clonotype came up many times. The genes are TRBV29-1 and TRBJ2-1; maybe TRBD1 (5 bases). This CDR3 comprises 13 residues. V was pared by 4 bases and J by 7 bases, with 14 bases between. Germline CDR1 SQVTM, CDR2 ANQGSEA. The CDR3 DNA is TGCAGCGTTGTCTGGAAGGGGTGGAATGAGCAGTTCTTC. Translation: CSVVWKGWNEQFF.

J is TRBJ1-1 and V is TRBV7-9; perhaps TRBD1 as D (6 bases). This CDR3 is built from 15 residues. Trimming took 5 bases from V and 0 from J, leaving 13 bases between them. CDR1 and CDR2 from the germline V gene are SEHNR and FQNEAQ (reference sequence). The CDR3 nucleotides are TGTGCCAGCAGCCCACAGGGACATTTGAACACTGAAGCTTTCTTT. Its translation: CASSPQGHLNTEAFF.

This clonotype was observed a few times. J is TRBJ2-5 and V is TRBV7-2; no clear D gene. This CDR3 is built from 17 residues. Germline assignment: CDR1 SGHTA and CDR2 FQGNSA. The V end lost 0 bases, the J end lost 1 base, and 15 bases lay between the germline ends. The CDR3 is CASSLAVVWAVQETQYF. CDR3 DNA sequence: TGTGCCAGCAGCTTAGCGGTGGTCTGGGCGGTCCAAGAGACCCAGTACTTC.

The V call is TRBV5-5, the J call TRBJ1-4; maybe TRBD1 (6 bases). The CDR3 is 14 residues long. Germline loops: CDR1 SGHKS, CDR2 YYEKEE (reference sequence). Trimming took 3 bases from V and 8 from J, leaving 14 bases between them. CDR3 loop: CASSWRLQGEKLFF. CDR3 DNA: TGTGCCAGCAGCTGGAGGTTACAGGGCGAAAAACTGTTTTTT.

There are a few counts of this clonotype. The V gene is TRBV6-5, the J gene TRBJ2-2; possible D gene TRBD1, 5 bases. The length of the CDR3 is 16 residues. Deletions cut 0 bases from V and 7 bases from J, with 15 bases between. The V gene's germline CDR1 is MNHEY and CDR2 SVGAGI. The CDR3 loop is CASSYSPVWGGGELFF. CDR3 bases: TGTGCCAGCAGTTACTCCCCGGTATGGGGCGGCGGGGAGCTGTTTTTT.

This clonotype has only a few counts. The chain couples TRBV4-1 to TRBJ2-1; weak D call: TRBD1 (5 bases). Germline V gene data show CDR1 as MGHRA and CDR2 as YSYEKL. V was clipped by 4 bases and J by 0 bases, with 10 bases between them. The length of the CDR3 is 15 residues. Here the CDR3 DNA reads TGCGCCAGCAGCCCTCGAACAGGCTCCTACAATGAGCAGTTCTTC. Translating it yields CASSPRTGSYNEQFF.

This clonotype was recorded a few times. The V and J genes are TRBV30 and TRBJ2-3; TRBD2 aligns across 8 bases. J gave up 6 bases and V 0 bases, and 8 bases lay outside the gene matches. The CDR3 extends over 15 amino acids. Germline loops: CDR1 GTSNPN, CDR2 SVGIG (reference sequence). This chain's CDR3 is CAWSVVAGSWDTQYF. The CDR3 DNA reads as TGTGCCTGGAGTGTGGTAGCGGGGTCATGGGATACGCAGTATTTT.

The chain employs TRBV6-1 and TRBJ1-1, with a weak D call TRBD1 (5 bases). Between the trimmed V and J ends, which lost 7 bases and 0 bases, there was a span of 15 bases. Germline V gene sequence: CDR1 MNHNS, CDR2 SASEGT. The CDR3 loop spans 15 amino acids. CDR3 in DNA: TGTGCCAGCACTCTATACGGGACGGTGAACACTGAAGCTTTCTTT. This codes for CASTLYGTVNTEAFF.

The rearrangement uses TRBV12-3 or TRBV12-4 and TRBJ2-1; 13 bases line up with TRBD2. Trimming took 5 bases from V and 3 from J; bases not matched to a gene: 7. This CDR3 spans 17 amino acids. The CDR3 region is CASSLGGLAGVYNEQFF. CDR3 bases: TGTGCCAGCAGTCTAGGCGGACTAGCGGGGGTCTACAATGAGCAGTTCTTC.

In its sample, this clonotype was seen a few times. The chain has TRBV4-1 and TRBJ1-2; D not certain. This CDR3 comprises 14 residues. Germline lookup yields CDR1 MGHRA and CDR2 YSYEKL. The germline V and J ends were trimmed by 1 base and 4 bases, with 10 bases remaining between them. This CDR3 is CASSQVDGFYGYTF. The CDR3 bases are TGCGCCAGCAGCCAAGTGGACGGGTTCTATGGCTACACCTTC.

This clonotype was detected only a few times. This chain links TRBV21-1 with TRBJ2-2; TRBD1, as called in the table, went unchecked against the DNA. TRBV21-1 is deemed a pseudogene. This CDR3 has 15 amino acids. The CDR3 coding sequence is TGTGCCAGCAGCAAAGCCCAGGGTGGTACCGGGGAGCTGTTTTTT. This codes for CASSKAQGGTGELFF.

As for this clonotype: Compared with germline, one end of the junction differs, possibly owing to a read error. The chain has TRBV4-1 and TRBJ2-1, with D tentatively TRBD2 (6 bases). This CDR3 spans 15 amino acids. Germline V CDR1 and CDR2: MGHRA, YSYEKL. The CDR3 bases are TGCGCCAACAGCTCCCCTCTCGGGGGAGAGGATGAGCAGTTCTTC. This translates into CANSSPLGGEDEQFF.

V is TRBV6-1 and J is TRBJ2-2; D not resolved. The germline gives CDR1 MNHNS, CDR2 SASEGT. Trimming took off 4 bases at V and 6 bases at J, with 9 bases between the two ends. This CDR3 has 13 amino acids. The CDR3 sequence: CASSGLLPGELFF. The DNA for the CDR3 is TGTGCCAGCAGTGGGCTACTTCCCGGGGAGCTGTTTTTT.

This clonotype turned up a few times. This rearrangement joins TRBV29-1 to TRBJ2-7, with D perhaps matching TRBD1 (5 bases). CDR1 and CDR2 (germline): SQVTM, ANQGSEA. The CDR3 length is 14 residues. V was cut by 3 bases and J by 2 bases, with 14 bases left in between. The chain's CDR3 is CSVESGRAPYEQYF. In DNA form, the CDR3 reads TGCAGCGTTGAGTCGGGCAGGGCCCCCTACGAGCAGTACTTC.

The chain recombines TRBV27 with TRBJ2-1; D may be TRBD1 (7 bases). The CDR3 is 12 residues long. Germline V gene sequence: CDR1 MNHEY, CDR2 SMNVEV (reference sequence). V was cut by 5 bases and J by 10 bases, with 12 bases left in between. Here the CDR3 reads CASSTGDLEQFF. CDR3 nucleotide sequence: TGTGCCAGCAGTACAGGGGACTTGGAGCAGTTCTTC.

This clonotype was counted between two and nine times. The chain joins TRBV12-3 or TRBV12-4 to TRBJ2-3; a possible D gene is TRBD2 (5 bases). CDR3 size: 14 residues. V was shortened by 5 bases and J by 6 bases, with 15 bases between the two germline ends. CDR3 nucleotides: TGTGCCAGCAGTCTACTAGTCCCCTTCGATACGCAGTATTTT. Protein: CASSLLVPFDTQYF.

The J gene is TRBJ2-7, the V gene TRBV12-3 or TRBV12-4, with 7 bases lining up with TRBD1. The ends lost 3 bases at V and 4 bases at J; junction bases unmatched: 9. The CDR3 is made up of 15 amino acids. The CDR3 region is CASSLHLTGRYEQYF. The CDR3 nucleotides read TGTGCCAGCAGTTTGCATTTGACAGGGCGATACGAGCAGTACTTC.

A few counts support this clonotype. J is TRBJ1-1 and V is TRBV29-1; D not certain. The CDR3 covers 13 residues. In germline, CDR1 is SQVTM, CDR2 ANQGSEA. Trimming took 7 bases from V and 2 from J, leaving 14 bases between them. The CDR3 DNA follows: TGCAGCGCGGACCCGGGTATCAACACTGAAGCTTTCTTT. Encoded protein: CSADPGINTEAFF.

This chain connects TRBV4-3 to TRBJ1-1; D is perhaps TRBD1 (6 bases). CDR3 length: 15 amino acids. V was clipped by 4 bases and J by 2 bases, with 14 bases between them. Germline-derived CDR1 and CDR2 are LGHNA and YSLEER. The CDR3 DNA sequence: TGCGCCAGCAGCCCAGGTTGGGGGGCTAACACTGAAGCTTTCTTT. Encoded protein: CASSPGWGANTEAFF.

The gene calls are TRBV29-1 and TRBJ2-7; 10 nucleotides line up with TRBD2. The germline gives CDR1 SQVTM, CDR2 ANQGSEA. The CDR3 is 13 amino acids. V gave up 2 bases and J gave up 3 bases; unmatched junction bases: 1. The DNA for the CDR3 is TGCAGCGTTGAACTAGCGGGGGTCTACGAGCAGTACTTC. It is translated as CSVELAGVYEQYF.

The gene calls are TRBV11-2 and TRBJ2-2, with D perhaps matching TRBD2 (5 bases). Germline V gene lookup returns CDR1 SGHAT and CDR2 FQNNGV. Trimming left V 2 bases short and J 4 bases short, with 8 bases between. This CDR3 comprises 14 residues. CDR3 loop: CASSLNRGTGELFF. CDR3 in DNA: TGTGCCAGCAGCTTAAACCGGGGCACCGGGGAGCTGTTTTTT.

The V and J genes are TRBV9 and TRBJ2-3; D uncertain. V was clipped by 0 bases and J by 3 bases, with 14 bases between them. CDR1 is SGDLS, CDR2 YYNGEE, per germline. This CDR3 contains 16 residues. The CDR3 DNA reads as TGTGCCAGCAGCGTAGCCAACGCTAGTCAAACAGATACGCAGTATTTT. As protein: CASSVANASQTDTQYF.

DNA of the CDR3: TGTGCCAGCAGCCCTCGACTAGCGGGGGGCACAGATACGCAGTATTTT. It codes for CASSPRLAGGTDTQYF. The chain uses TRBV4-2 and TRBJ2-3; 12 bases match TRBD2. Looked up from germline, CDR1 is LGHNA and CDR2 is YNFKEQ. V lost 4 bases, J lost 1 base, and 3 bases stayed unmatched. The CDR3 contains 16 residues.